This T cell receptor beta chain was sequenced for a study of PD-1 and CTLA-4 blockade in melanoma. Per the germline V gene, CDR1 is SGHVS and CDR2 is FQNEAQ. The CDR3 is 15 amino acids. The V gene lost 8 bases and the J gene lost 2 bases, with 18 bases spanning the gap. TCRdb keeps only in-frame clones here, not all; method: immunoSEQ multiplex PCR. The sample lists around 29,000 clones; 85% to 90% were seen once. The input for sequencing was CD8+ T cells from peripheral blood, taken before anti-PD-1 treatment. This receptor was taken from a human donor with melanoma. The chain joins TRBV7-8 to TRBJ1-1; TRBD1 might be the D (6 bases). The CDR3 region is CASGGYRDLNTEAFF. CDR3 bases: TGTGCCAGCGGGGGATACAGGGACCTCAACACTGAAGCTTTCTTT.